This is a list of T cell receptor beta chains from one sample in a study of beta chain features in type 1 diabetes. Sequencing was performed with immunoSEQ multiplex PCR; in TCRdb, only in-frame clones are kept and a portion is missing. In the table there are a few hundred thousand clones, 10% to 15% of which are singletons. The specimen was naive CD4+ T cells from blood. Receptor source: a woman aged 18-35 years with type 1 diabetes. CDR3s include the opening cysteine and the closing phenylalanine or tryptophan. The order of the fields is V gene, D gene, clone size, J gene, CDR3 length, CDR3 DNA, CDR3 protein. D genes are given only for firm matches. Expanded clones get a size class; other rows say once, few or many, or leave the size out.

TRBV7-9,.,.,TRBJ1-4,15,TGTGCCAGCAGCTCAAGGGGGGGGCCGACTGAAAAACTGTTTTTT,CASSSRGGPTEKLFF
TRBV6-6,TRBD1,few,TRBJ1-5,14,TGTGCCAGCAGTGACGGGACAGGGATTCAGCCCCAGCATTTT,CASSDGTGIQPQHF
TRBV7-3,.,few,TRBJ2-3,12,TGTGCCAGCAGCTTAGACTCAGATACGCAGTATTTT,CASSLDSDTQYF
TRBV19,.,few,TRBJ2-3,13,TGTGCCAGTAGAGTGATGGCGGGAGATACGCAGTATTTT,CASRVMAGDTQYF
TRBV5-1,.,.,TRBJ2-1,13,TGCGCCAGCAGCTCATGGCAGGGTGCTGAGCAGTTCTTC,CASSSWQGAEQFF
TRBV6-6,.,.,TRBJ2-7,14,TGTGCCAGCAGTTTGAAACAGGGCCGCTACGAGCAGTACTTC,CASSLKQGRYEQYF
TRBV11-2,.,few,TRBJ1-6,14,TGTGCCAGCAGCCCGCGGGTCCTTAATTCACCCCTCCACTTT,CASSPRVLNSPLHF
TRBV28,.,few,TRBJ2-6,13,TGTGCCACCGAGAAAGCTGGGGCCAACGTCCTGACTTTC,CATEKAGANVLTF
TRBV15,TRBD2,.,TRBJ2-7,13,TGTGCCACCAGCAGTAGCGGGGGCTACGAGCAGTACTTC,CATSSSGGYEQYF
TRBV7-2,TRBD1,.,TRBJ2-3,15,TGTGCCAGCAGCTTAGGTGACAGGGCCACAGATACGCAGTATTTT,CASSLGDRATDTQYF
TRBV6-5,TRBD2,few,TRBJ2-7,11,TGTGCCAGCAGCTCGGGGGGGGAGCAGTACTTC,CASSSGGEQYF
TRBV6-5,.,.,TRBJ2-3,14,TGTGCCAGCAGTTATAGCGAGAGCACAGATACGCAGTATTTT,CASSYSESTDTQYF
TRBV5-1,TRBD1,few,TRBJ1-2,14,TGCGCCAGCACCCTGGACGGACAGGGCTATGGCTACACCTTC,CASTLDGQGYGYTF
TRBV19,.,.,TRBJ1-6,13,TGTGCCACCGGGCGACAGATCAGTTCTCCCCTCCACTTT,CATGRQISSPLHF
TRBV9,TRBD1,.,TRBJ2-2,17,TGTGCCAGCAGCGTAGCCCTCGGACAGGGTGGCACCGGGGAGCTGTTTTTT,CASSVALGQGGTGELFF
TRBV5-4,TRBD1,.,TRBJ1-2,14,TGTGCCAGCAGCTTGGGGACAGGGGACTATGGCTACACCTTC,CASSLGTGDYGYTF
TRBV7-9,.,.,TRBJ2-1,13,TGTGCCAGCCTAACCGGCTCCTACAATGAGCAGTTCTTC,CASLTGSYNEQFF
TRBV5-4,.,.,TRBJ2-6,18,TGTGCCAGCAGCTTGGGGCTACAGGTTTCGGCTGGGGCCAACGTCCTGACTTTC,CASSLGLQVSAGANVLTF
TRBV5-1,.,few,TRBJ2-3,15,TGCGCCAGCAGCTTGACCGGTGCCGGGACAGATACGCAGTATTTT,CASSLTGAGTDTQYF
TRBV7-9,.,.,TRBJ2-6,17,TGTGCCAGCAGCTTCGGGACACCAACACCTGGGGCCAACGTCCTGACTTTC,CASSFGTPTPGANVLTF
TRBV2,.,.,TRBJ2-5,12,TGTGCCAGCAGTCAACAGGCCGAGACCCAGTACTTC,CASSQQAETQYF
TRBV9,.,.,TRBJ2-1,15,TGTGCCAGCAGCGTAGGAGGAGGGGCCTACAATGAGCAGTTCTTC,CASSVGGGAYNEQFF